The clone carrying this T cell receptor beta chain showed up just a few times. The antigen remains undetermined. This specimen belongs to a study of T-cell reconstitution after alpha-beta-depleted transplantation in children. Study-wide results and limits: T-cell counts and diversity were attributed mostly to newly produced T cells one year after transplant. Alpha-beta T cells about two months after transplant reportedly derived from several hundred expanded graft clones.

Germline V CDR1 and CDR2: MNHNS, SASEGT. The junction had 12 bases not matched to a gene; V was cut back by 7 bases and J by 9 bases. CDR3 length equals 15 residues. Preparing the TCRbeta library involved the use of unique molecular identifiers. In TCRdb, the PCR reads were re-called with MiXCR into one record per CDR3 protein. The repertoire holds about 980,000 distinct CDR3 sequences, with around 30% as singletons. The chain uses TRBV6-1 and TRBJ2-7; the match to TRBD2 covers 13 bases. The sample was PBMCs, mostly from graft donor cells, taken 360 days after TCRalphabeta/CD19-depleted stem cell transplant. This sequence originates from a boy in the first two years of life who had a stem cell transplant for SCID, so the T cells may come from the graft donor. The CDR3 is CASKKGLAGAQGQYF. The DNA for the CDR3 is TGTGCCAGCAAGAAAGGACTAGCGGGGGCTCAGGGGCAGTACTTC.